The TCR beta chain described here comes from a study of blood T cell repertoires in COVID-19. The overall study: Acute and convalescent COVID-19 specimens originated in the United States, Italy and Spain. From T cells, B-cell-depleted T cells, or PBMCs came the material, which was cDNA or gDNA.

The CDR3 extends over 14 amino acids. V was trimmed by 0 bases and J by 3 bases, leaving 7 bases between them. Per the germline V gene, CDR1 is SGHRS and CDR2 is YFSETQ. Source study methods: Nucleated cell number was recorded as an estimate derived from reference gene primer amplification. TCRdb's table, derived via immunoSEQ multiplex PCR, lists solely in-frame clones and lacks some. V and J calls and clone size follow that table, whereas D and trimming were derived from the DNA. The data hold fewer than 100,000 clones, with roughly 88% observed a single time. The receptor was derived from a woman between 45 and 60 years old with acute or convalescent COVID-19. This chain connects TRBV5-1 to TRBJ2-1, with D unresolved. Sequencing was done on a sample of peripheral blood. The DNA of the CDR3 is TGCGCCAGCAGCTTGGGAAACAGCTACAATGAGCAGTTCTTC. This translates into CASSLGNSYNEQFF.